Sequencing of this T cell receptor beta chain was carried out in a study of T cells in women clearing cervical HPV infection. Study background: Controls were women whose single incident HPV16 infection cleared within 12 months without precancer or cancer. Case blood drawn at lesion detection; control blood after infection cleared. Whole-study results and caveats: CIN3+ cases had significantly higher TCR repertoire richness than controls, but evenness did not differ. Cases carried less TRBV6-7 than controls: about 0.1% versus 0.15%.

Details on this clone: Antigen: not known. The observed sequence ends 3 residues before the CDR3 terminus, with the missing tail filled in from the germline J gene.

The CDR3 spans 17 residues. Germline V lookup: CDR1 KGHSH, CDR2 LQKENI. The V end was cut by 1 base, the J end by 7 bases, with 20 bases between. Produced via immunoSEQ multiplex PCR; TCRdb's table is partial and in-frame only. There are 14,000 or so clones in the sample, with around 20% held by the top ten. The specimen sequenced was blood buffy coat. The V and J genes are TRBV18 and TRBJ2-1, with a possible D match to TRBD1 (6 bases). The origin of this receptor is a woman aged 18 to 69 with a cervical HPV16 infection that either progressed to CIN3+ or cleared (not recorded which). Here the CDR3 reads CASSPRRDINSWNEQFF. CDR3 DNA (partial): TGTGCCAGCTCACCACGTCGGGACATAAATTCTTGGAATGAG.